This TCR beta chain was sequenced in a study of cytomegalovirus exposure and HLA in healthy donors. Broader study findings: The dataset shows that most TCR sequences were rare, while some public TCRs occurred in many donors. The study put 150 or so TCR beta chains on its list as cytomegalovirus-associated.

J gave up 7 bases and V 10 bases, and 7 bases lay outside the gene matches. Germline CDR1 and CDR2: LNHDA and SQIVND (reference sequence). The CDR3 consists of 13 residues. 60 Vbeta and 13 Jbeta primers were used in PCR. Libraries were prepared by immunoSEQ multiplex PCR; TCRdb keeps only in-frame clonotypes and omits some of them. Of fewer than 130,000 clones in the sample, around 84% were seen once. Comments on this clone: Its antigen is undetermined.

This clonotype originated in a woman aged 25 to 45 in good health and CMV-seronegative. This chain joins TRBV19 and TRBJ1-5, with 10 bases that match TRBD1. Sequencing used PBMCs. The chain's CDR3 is CATGQGYGQPQHF. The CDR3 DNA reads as TGTGCCACGGGACAGGGGTATGGACAGCCCCAGCATTTT.